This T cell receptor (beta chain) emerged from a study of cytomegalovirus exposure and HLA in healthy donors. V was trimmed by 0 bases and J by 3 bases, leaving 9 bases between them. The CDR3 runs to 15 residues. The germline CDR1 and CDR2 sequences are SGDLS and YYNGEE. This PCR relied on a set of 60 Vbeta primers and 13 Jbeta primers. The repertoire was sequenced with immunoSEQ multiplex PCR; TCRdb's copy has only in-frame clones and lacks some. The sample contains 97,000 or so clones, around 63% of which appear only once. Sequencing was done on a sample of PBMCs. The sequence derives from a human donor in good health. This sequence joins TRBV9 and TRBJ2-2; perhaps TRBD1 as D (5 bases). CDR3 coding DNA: TGTGCCAGCAGCGTAGAGGGGTTGCACACCGGGGAGCTGTTTTTT. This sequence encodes CASSVEGLHTGELFF.